The entry below describes one T cell receptor (beta chain). Its antigen is not identified. This CDR3 spans 16 amino acids. Trimming cost V 4 bases and J 5 bases, with 19 bases left between them. The V gene's germline CDR1 is SGDLS and CDR2 YYNGEE. These data are taken from a study of shared clonotypes between healthy human individuals. Findings of the study overall: Only a few donors were included, so the genetic and exposure-history diversity represented was limited. The study found lower generation probabilities in non-shared clonotypes than in those shared by all four donors.

The assay was immunoSEQ multiplex PCR, and TCRdb's table has in-frame clones only and misses some. The sample consists of about 1.1 million clones, 60% to 85% of them appearing once. There were no recent acute infections or vaccinations among the donors, who were healthy HIV-negative adults. The CD4+ fraction was divided into a CD45RA+ naive subset and a CD45RA-negative memory subset. The sequence derives from a man between 18 and 35 years old in good health. Some clones in this sample may be carry-over from other donors' samples. The chain joins TRBV9 to TRBJ2-1; possibly TRBD2 for D (5 bases). The sequenced sample consisted of memory CD4+ T cells from PBMCs. Stated subset: CD45RA-negative fraction. The CDR3 protein is CASSPREGLMDNEQFF. The CDR3 DNA reads TGTGCCAGCAGCCCCCGGGAAGGGTTGATGGACAATGAGCAGTTCTTC.